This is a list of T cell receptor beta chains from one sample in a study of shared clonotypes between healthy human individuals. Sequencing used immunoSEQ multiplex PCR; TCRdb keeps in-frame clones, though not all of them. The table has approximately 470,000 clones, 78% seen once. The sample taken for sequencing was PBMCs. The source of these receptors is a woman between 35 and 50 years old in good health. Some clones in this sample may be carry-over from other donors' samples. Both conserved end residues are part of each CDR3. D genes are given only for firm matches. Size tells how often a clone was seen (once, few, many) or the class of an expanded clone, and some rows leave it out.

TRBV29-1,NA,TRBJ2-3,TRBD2,CSVERAGGPDTQYF,TGCAGCGTTGAAAGAGCGGGGGGGCCAGATACGCAGTATTTT
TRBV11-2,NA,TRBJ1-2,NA,CASSLRQEGGYTF,TGTGCCAGCAGCCTACGACAGGAGGGTGGCTACACCTTC
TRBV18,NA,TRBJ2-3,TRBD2,CASSPRTSGGGALDTQYF,TGTGCCAGCTCACCCCGGACTAGCGGTGGGGGGGCCTTAGATACGCAGTATTTT
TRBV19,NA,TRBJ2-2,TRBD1,CASSLDREAGELFF,TGTGCCAGTAGTCTGGACAGGGAGGCCGGGGAGCTGTTTTTT
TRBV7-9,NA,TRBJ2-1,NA,CASSPRDNIIGEQFF,TGTGCCAGCAGCCCTCGGGACAACATAATCGGTGAGCAGTTCTTC
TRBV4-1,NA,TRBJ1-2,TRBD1,CASSQDRDRTYGYTF,TGCGCCAGCAGCCAAGATCGGGACAGGACCTATGGCTACACCTTC
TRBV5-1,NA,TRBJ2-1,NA,CASSLVGGVDEQFF,TGCGCCAGCAGCTTGGTGGGAGGAGTCGATGAGCAGTTCTTC
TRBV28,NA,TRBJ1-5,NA,CASSLFQGRHQPQHF,TGTGCCAGCAGTTTATTCCAGGGGAGGCATCAGCCCCAGCATTTT
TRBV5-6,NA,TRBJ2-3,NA,CASSLGRARTDTQYF,TGTGCCAGCAGCTTGGGGAGGGCCCGTACAGATACGCAGTATTTT
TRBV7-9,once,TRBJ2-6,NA,CASSPQLAIGANVLTF,TGTGCCAGCAGCCCGCAACTAGCTATTGGGGCCAACGTCCTGACTTTC
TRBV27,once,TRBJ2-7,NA,CASSFGAGYEQYF,TGTGCCAGCAGTTTTGGGGCGGGGTACGAGCAGTACTTC
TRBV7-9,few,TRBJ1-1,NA,CASSLGSQNTEAFF,TGTGCCAGCAGCTTAGGATCACAGAACACTGAAGCTTTCTTT
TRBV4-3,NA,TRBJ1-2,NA,CASSQPGQSGYTF,TGCGCCAGCAGCCAACCCGGACAGAGCGGCTACACCTTC
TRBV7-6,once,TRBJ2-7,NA,CASSPSYRSHYEQYF,TGTGCCAGCAGCCCCTCCTATCGGTCCCACTACGAGCAGTACTTC
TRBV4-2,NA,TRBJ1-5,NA,CASSQDPPDTPWDSNQPQHF,TGTGCCAGCAGCCAAGATCCCCCGGACACGCCGTGGGATAGCAATCAGCCCCAGCATTTT
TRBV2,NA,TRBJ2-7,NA,CASTRQIYEQYF,TGTGCCAGCACGCGACAGATCTACGAGCAGTACTTC